Here is one T cell receptor beta chain with its context. The antigen is not known. PCR used 60 Vbeta primers and 13 Jbeta primers. Profiled with immunoSEQ multiplex PCR; TCRdb holds only in-frame clones, not every one. The sample carries under 150,000 clones, around 84% recorded once. These data originate in a study of cytomegalovirus exposure and HLA in healthy donors. Regarding the study as a whole: When presence/absence was analysed, sequencing depth was taken to be roughly uniform across donors. The study dropped some indistinguishable V segments, TRBV6-2 and TRBV6-3 among them.

Germline V gene lookup returns CDR1 MNHEY and CDR2 SVGAGI. With V trimmed by 6 bases and J by 0 bases, 6 bases remained unmatched. This CDR3 comprises 15 residues. The chain uses TRBV6-5 and TRBJ2-7; 9 nucleotides match TRBD1. The TCR was taken from a man aged 18 to 30 in good health and CMV-seronegative. Sequenced: PBMCs. CDR3 nucleotides: TGTGCCAGCAGCTGGGGACAGGGAAGCTCCTACGAGCAGTACTTC. Protein sequence: CASSWGQGSSYEQYF.